This T cell receptor beta chain stems from a study of T cell responses to AZD1222 COVID-19 vaccine. Germline assignment: CDR1 LGHNA and CDR2 YSLEER. The CDR3 contains 17 residues. J gave up 4 bases and V 1 base, and 6 bases lay outside the gene matches. This clone occurred a few times. The assay was immunoSEQ multiplex PCR, and TCRdb's table has in-frame clones only and misses some. Found here are over 150,000 clones, 70% to 90% of them singletons; the top ten hold more than 4%. This specimen consisted of peripheral blood, obtained 28 days after the second AZD1222 dose. The clonotype comes from an adult who received the AZD1222 COVID-19 vaccine. The chain has TRBV4-3 and TRBJ2-1; TRBD2 matches at 11 bases. Here the CDR3 reads CASSQGTTSGGYNEQFF. CDR3 bases: TGCGCCAGCAGCCAAGGGACCACTAGCGGGGGATACAATGAGCAGTTCTTC.